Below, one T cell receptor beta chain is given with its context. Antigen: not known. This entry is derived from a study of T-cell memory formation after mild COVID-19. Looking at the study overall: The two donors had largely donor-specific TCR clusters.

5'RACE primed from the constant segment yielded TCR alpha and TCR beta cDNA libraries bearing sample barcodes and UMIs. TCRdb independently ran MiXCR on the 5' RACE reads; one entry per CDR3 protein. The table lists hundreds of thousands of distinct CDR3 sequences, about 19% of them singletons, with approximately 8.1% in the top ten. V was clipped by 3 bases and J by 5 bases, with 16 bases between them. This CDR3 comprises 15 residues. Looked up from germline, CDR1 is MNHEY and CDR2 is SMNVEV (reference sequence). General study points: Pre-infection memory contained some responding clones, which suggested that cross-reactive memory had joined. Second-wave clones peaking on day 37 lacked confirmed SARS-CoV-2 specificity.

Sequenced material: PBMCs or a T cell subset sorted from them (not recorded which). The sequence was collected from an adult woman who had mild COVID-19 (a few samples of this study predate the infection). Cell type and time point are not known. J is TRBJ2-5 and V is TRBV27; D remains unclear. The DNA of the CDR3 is TGTGCCAGCAGTTTTAGTGCGCAGGTTTGGGAGACCCAGTACTTC. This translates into CASSFSAQVWETQYF.